Following are 18 T cell receptor beta chains from one sample sequenced in a study of OX40 agonist ivuxolimab in advanced cancers. TCRdb keeps only in-frame clones here, not all; method: immunoSEQ multiplex PCR. The table lists tens of thousands of clones, 85% to 90% of them singletons. This sample comprised CD4+ or CD8+ T cells sorted from blood, obtained in a trial of the OX40 agonist ivuxolimab. Receptor source: an adult with an advanced solid tumor such as melanoma, head and neck, liver or kidney cancer.

The chain has TRBV5-1 and TRBJ2-1, with 10 nucleotides matching TRBD2. CDR1 and CDR2 from the germline V gene are SGHRS and YFSETQ. The CDR3 loop spans 17 amino acids. The V and J ends lost 4 bases and 9 bases, in that order; junction bases with no gene match: 16. The CDR3 spells CASSGKASGGNSGEQFF. DNA of the CDR3: TGCGCCAGCAGCGGAAAAGCTAGCGGGGGAAACTCGGGTGAGCAGTTCTTC.

The chain combines TRBV18 with TRBJ1-2, with 11 positions matching TRBD1. The CDR3 runs to 14 residues. The germline gives CDR1 KGHSH, CDR2 LQKENI. V lost 4 bases, J lost 3 bases, and 1 base stayed unmatched. CDR3 amino acids: CASSRDRGDYGYTF. The CDR3 region has the DNA TGTGCCAGCTCACGGGACAGGGGGGACTATGGCTACACCTTC. The entire variable domain, with the rest obtained from reference TRBV18 and TRBJ1-2, is as follows: NAGVMQNPRHLVRRRGQEARLRCSPMKGHSHVYWYRQLPEEGLKFMVYLQKENIIDESGMPKERFSAEFPKEGPSILRIQQVVRGDSAAYFCASSRDRGDYGYTFGSGTRLTVV.

The chain joins TRBV5-1 to TRBJ2-1, with 7 bases that match TRBD2. Per the germline V gene, CDR1 is SGHRS and CDR2 is YFSETQ. The V gene end was trimmed by 2 bases and the J gene end by 0 bases; junction bases not matched to a gene: 11. The CDR3 sequence is 18 residues long. The CDR3 loop reads CASSFGLAAASSYNEQFF. CDR3 in DNA: TGCGCCAGCAGCTTCGGCCTAGCGGCCGCAAGCTCCTACAATGAGCAGTTCTTC.

V is TRBV18 and J is TRBJ1-3; 7 positions match TRBD1. J was trimmed by 1 base and V by 6 bases; bases with no gene match: 3. The CDR3 loop spans 14 amino acids. Germline V gene sequence: CDR1 KGHSH, CDR2 LQKENI. The CDR3 nucleotides read TGTGCCAGCTCGGGGGACAGTTCTGGAAACACCATATATTTT. Translated, it gives CASSGDSSGNTIYF.

In this sample, this clone turned up a few times. The V and J genes are TRBV4-1 and TRBJ2-5; 12 bases agree with TRBD2. In germline, CDR1 is MGHRA, CDR2 YSYEKL. The CDR3 sequence is 15 residues long. V lost 4 bases to trimming and J lost 5 bases; unmatched junction nucleotides: 5. CDR3 protein: CASSPLAGGPETQYF. The CDR3 DNA sequence: TGCGCCAGCAGCCCTCTAGCGGGAGGGCCGGAGACCCAGTACTTC.

V is TRBV5-1 and J is TRBJ1-2; weak D call: TRBD1 (6 bases). Trimming pared 2 bases from V and 8 bases from J, leaving 13 bases between. Germline CDR1 and CDR2: SGHRS and YFSETQ. This CDR3 contains 13 residues. CDR3 in amino acids: CASSLMGGHGYTF. Written as DNA, the CDR3 is TGCGCCAGCAGCTTAATGGGGGGCCACGGCTACACCTTC.

This clone was counted once. The chain employs TRBV11-2 and TRBJ1-2; D gene uncertain. The CDR3 totals 13 residues. Germline-derived CDR1 and CDR2 are SGHAT and FQNNGV. Trimming stripped 3 bases from V and 7 bases from J, with 12 bases between. In DNA form, the CDR3 reads TGTGCCAGCAGCTTCTCCAATCGTGGTGGCTACACCTTC. It is translated as CASSFSNRGGYTF.

The CDR3 here is CASSRSGTGGYEQYF. In nucleotides, the CDR3 is TGTGCCAGCAGCCGTTCCGGGACAGGGGGCTACGAGCAGTACTTC. This sequence joins TRBV5-4 and TRBJ2-7; 11 bases are a match to TRBD1. CDR1 and CDR2 (germline): SGHNT, YYREEE (reference sequence). The CDR3 spans 15 residues. After removal of 4 bases from V and 3 bases from J, the junction contained 6 bases not matched to a gene.

This sequence joins TRBV18 and TRBJ1-2; D is unclear. The CDR3 loop spans 15 amino acids. With 3 bases removed from V and 4 bases from J, the gap between germline ends came to 15 bases. CDR1 and CDR2 (germline): KGHSH, LQKENI. The CDR3 reads CASSPGVVSGYGYTF. The CDR3 DNA reads as TGTGCCAGCTCACCTGGGGTGGTATCGGGCTATGGCTACACCTTC.

The rearrangement uses TRBV5-6 and TRBJ2-2; 8 nucleotides line up with TRBD2. Germline CDR1 is SGHDT and CDR2 is YYEEEE. After removal of 0 bases from V and 1 base from J, the junction contained 2 bases not matched to a gene. This CDR3 contains 16 residues. The CDR3 sequence is CASSLGLAWNTGELFF. The DNA of the CDR3 is TGTGCCAGCAGCTTGGGACTAGCGTGGAACACCGGGGAGCTGTTTTTT.

This rearrangement joins TRBV30 to TRBJ2-3; possibly TRBD1 for D (6 bases). Germline V CDR1 and CDR2: GTSNPN, SVGIG (reference sequence). This CDR3 is built from 13 residues. Trimming took off 5 bases at V and 4 bases at J, with 13 bases between the two ends. DNA for the CDR3: TGTGCCTGGCATCACAAGGGGGCAGATACGCAGTATTTT. Protein sequence: CAWHHKGADTQYF.

V usage is TRBV18 and J usage is TRBJ2-7, with a possible D match to TRBD2 (6 bases). CDR1 KGHSH and CDR2 LQKENI come from the germline V gene. V dropped 2 bases and J dropped 6 bases, with 8 bases sitting between them. The CDR3 contains 12 residues. The DNA for the CDR3 is TGTGCCAGCTCACCAGGAGGGCCCGAGCAGTACTTC. The encoded protein is CASSPGGPEQYF.

Notes on this clone: A read error is likely, as this CDR3 ends without the conserved phenylalanine or tryptophan. It is unclear where the CDR3 begins or ends on the DNA, so no DNA is shown, and the CDR3 is as TCRdb lists it. CDR3 sequence: CASSLGTAHPSL. The chain carries TRBV28 and TRBJ1-2. The V gene's germline CDR1 is MDHEN and CDR2 SYDVKM. The CDR3 contains 12 residues when both ends are counted.

The V and J genes are TRBV7-9 and TRBJ2-5; D ambiguous. V lost 5 bases and J lost 4, with 17 bases in between. The CDR3 sequence is 15 residues long. The germline V gene encodes CDR1 SEHNR and CDR2 FQNEAQ (reference sequence). For the CDR3, the DNA is TGTGCCAGCAGCCCGATTTTGGTCTTGGGAGAGACCCAGTACTTC. This encodes CASSPILVLGETQYF.

CDR3 sequence (DNA): TGCGCCAGCAGGGGCTTTCACGGTGGTGAAGCTTTCTTT. Protein sequence: CASRGFHGGEAFF. This chain joins TRBV5-1 and TRBJ1-1; D remains ambiguous. Germline loops: CDR1 SGHRS, CDR2 YFSETQ. The CDR3 runs to 13 residues. V lost 5 bases and J lost 7, with 15 bases in between.

The gene calls are TRBV27 and TRBJ2-3; 8 positions match TRBD2. This CDR3 region has 15 residues. V shed 5 bases, J shed 4 bases, and the junction held 8 bases outside the gene matches. The germline gives CDR1 MNHEY, CDR2 SMNVEV (reference sequence). CDR3 sequence reads: CASSETSDVADTQYF. The CDR3 DNA is TGTGCCAGCAGTGAGACTAGCGACGTCGCAGATACGCAGTATTTT.

The V and J genes are TRBV19 and TRBJ1-4, with a weak D call TRBD1 (5 bases). V dropped 5 bases and J dropped 0 bases, with 19 bases sitting between them. The CDR3 extends over 18 amino acids. Germline V gene data show CDR1 as LNHDA and CDR2 as SQIVND (reference sequence). CDR3 DNA: TGTGCCAGTAGTGCCCTGGGGGAACAGCTTCCAACTAATGAAAAACTGTTTTTT. Its translation is CASSALGEQLPTNEKLFF.

The chain joins TRBV10-2 to TRBJ2-5; a possible D gene is TRBD2 (6 bases). Between the trimmed V and J ends, which lost 2 bases and 0 bases, there was a span of 10 bases. This CDR3 spans 15 amino acids. CDR1 is WSHSY, CDR2 SAAADI, per germline. CDR3 sequence reads: CASSEPGTYQETQYF. CDR3 nucleotide sequence: TGCGCCAGCAGTGAGCCCGGGACTTACCAAGAGACCCAGTACTTC.